The 23 T cell receptor beta chains presented below share a single source sample, sequenced in a study of OX40 agonist ivuxolimab in advanced cancers. Clones were sequenced by immunoSEQ multiplex PCR, and TCRdb holds only the in-frame ones, with some missing. This table holds approximately 69,000 clones, 85% to 95% found once. This sample comprised CD4+ or CD8+ T cells sorted from blood, obtained in a trial of the OX40 agonist ivuxolimab. The origin of the receptors is an adult with an advanced solid tumor such as melanoma, head and neck, liver or kidney cancer.

This clone was seen once. This chain connects TRBV10-1 to TRBJ1-1, with TRBD1 as a possible D gene (6 bases). V lost 3 bases and J lost 2, with 10 bases in between. Germline V CDR1 and CDR2: WNHNN, SYGVQD (reference sequence). CDR3 length equals 14 residues. CDR3 loop: CASSDRTANTEAFF. The CDR3 region has the DNA TGCGCCAGCAGTGATAGGACAGCTAACACTGAAGCTTTCTTT.

The V and J genes are TRBV27 and TRBJ2-1; 11 positions match TRBD2. The germline V gene has CDR1 MNHEY and CDR2 SMNVEV (reference sequence). V gave up 6 bases and J gave up 5 bases; unmatched junction bases: 3. This CDR3 spans 14 amino acids. CDR3: CASSWTSGHNEQFF. The CDR3 coding sequence is TGTGCCAGCAGCTGGACTAGCGGGCACAATGAGCAGTTCTTC.

The sample holds one count of this clone. The chain joins TRBV11-3 to TRBJ2-1; 8 bases agree with TRBD2. The CDR3 is 16 residues long. The V segment lost 5 bases and the J segment 5 bases; nucleotides outside the gene matches: 11. CDR1 and CDR2 (germline): SGHNT, YENEEA. CDR3 coding DNA: TGTGCCAGCAGCCCCCGTAACGGGGGGGGTAACAATGAGCAGTTCTTC. Its translation: CASSPRNGGGNNEQFF.

V usage is TRBV29-1 and J usage is TRBJ2-1; TRBD2 aligns across 9 bases. The CDR3 runs to 14 residues. Per germline, CDR1 SQVTM and CDR2 ANQGSEA. Losses at the gene ends were 0 bases for V and 15 bases for J; bases not matched to a gene: 12. The CDR3 protein is CSVEDLGLAPTGFF. CDR3 nucleotides: TGCAGCGTTGAAGATCTGGGACTAGCACCGACAGGGTTCTTC.

The V and J genes are TRBV28 and TRBJ2-7; 7 bases match TRBD1. The CDR3 contains 14 residues. Per the germline V gene, CDR1 is MDHEN and CDR2 is SYDVKM. Unmatched junction bases numbered 13, after V lost 7 bases and J lost 7 bases. The CDR3 is CASNLVDRVGEQYF. CDR3 DNA sequence: TGTGCCAGCAATCTCGTTGACAGGGTGGGGGAGCAGTACTTC.

V usage is TRBV9 and J usage is TRBJ2-7; D is ambiguous. Germline V gene sequence: CDR1 SGDLS, CDR2 YYNGEE. The CDR3 covers 12 residues. Trimming shortened V by 0 bases and J by 3 bases, and 4 bases separated the two germline ends. The CDR3 reads CASSVVDYEQYF. CDR3 coding DNA: TGTGCCAGCAGCGTAGTCGACTACGAGCAGTACTTC.

This rearrangement joins TRBV1 to TRBJ2-3; the table assigns TRBD2, which was not confirmed against the DNA. TRBV1 is recorded as a pseudogene. This CDR3 contains 17 residues. CDR3 coding DNA: TGCACCAGCAGCCAACCTCGGGAGCGCTCTCTCACAGATACGCAGTATTTT. Translated, it gives CTSSQPRERSLTDTQYF.

The chain has TRBV7-8 and TRBJ2-3; TRBD2 matches at 10 bases. This CDR3 has 15 amino acids. V trimming: 5 bases; J trimming: 2 bases; junction bases outside the gene matches: 4. Germline CDR1 SGHVS, CDR2 FQNEAQ. The CDR3 DNA sequence: TGTGCCAGCAGCAGGACTAGCGGAACCACAGATACGCAGTATTTT. Protein sequence: CASSRTSGTTDTQYF.

V usage is TRBV27 and J usage is TRBJ1-2; D is unclear. CDR1 and CDR2 (germline): MNHEY, SMNVEV (reference sequence). The length of the CDR3 is 13 residues. Between the trimmed V and J ends, which lost 7 bases and 2 bases, there was a span of 11 bases. The CDR3: CASTSGRNYGYTF. CDR3 DNA sequence: TGTGCCAGCACCTCAGGACGGAACTATGGCTACACCTTC.

The chain uses TRBV9 and TRBJ2-3; 8 bases align to TRBD2. Trimming cost V 1 base and J 0 bases; bases outside gene matches: 1. The CDR3 is made up of 15 amino acids. The germline V gene has CDR1 SGDLS and CDR2 YYNGEE. The CDR3 DNA reads TGTGCCAGCAGCGTACGGGGGGGCAGCACAGATACGCAGTATTTT. Translating it yields CASSVRGGSTDTQYF. The whole variable domain, remainder taken from reference TRBV9 and TRBJ2-3, is DSGVTQTPKHLITATGQRVTLRCSPRSGDLSVYWYQQSLDQGLQFLIQYYNGEERAKGNILERFSAQQFPDLHSELNLSSLELGDSALYFCASSVRGGSTDTQYFGPGTRLTVL.

The J gene is TRBJ2-1, the V gene TRBV16; 7 bases match TRBD2. The CDR3 has 16 amino acids. The germline CDR1 and CDR2 sequences are KGHSY and FQNENV. With 5 bases clipped from V and 9 bases from J, the junction kept 16 bases outside the gene matches. DNA of the CDR3: TGTGCCAGCAGCTGGGAAGAAAGCGGGGCCCTTTTTGAGCAGTTCTTC. Amino acids: CASSWEESGALFEQFF. The variable domain in full, with the rest retrieved from reference TRBV16 and TRBJ2-1, is GEEVAQTPKHLVRGEGQKAKLYCAPIKGHSYVFWYQQVLKNEFKFLISFQNENVFDETGMPKERFSAKCLPNSPCSLEIQATKLEDSAVYFCASSWEESGALFEQFFGPGTRLTVL.

V and J are TRBV28 and TRBJ2-7, with TRBD1 as a possible D gene (6 bases). The CDR3 totals 14 residues. The V gene's germline CDR1 is MDHEN and CDR2 SYDVKM. Trimming stripped 5 bases from V and 0 bases from J, with 11 bases between. CDR3 bases: TGTGCCAGCAGTGCTTCAGGGGCCTCCTACGAGCAGTACTTC. Its translation is CASSASGASYEQYF.

This chain connects TRBV6-6 to TRBJ2-1, with 9 nucleotides matching TRBD1. Losses at the gene ends were 11 bases for V and 7 bases for J; bases not matched to a gene: 3. The CDR3 loop spans 11 amino acids. The V gene's germline CDR1 is MNHNY and CDR2 SVGAGI (reference sequence). CDR3 in DNA: TGTGCCGGCGGGACAGGGAATGAGCAGTTCTTC. The encoded protein is CAGGTGNEQFF.

This sequence joins TRBV7-9 and TRBJ2-5; 7 bases line up with TRBD1. Looked up from germline, CDR1 is SEHNR and CDR2 is FQNEAQ (reference sequence). The CDR3 extends over 15 amino acids. J gave up 4 bases and V 0 bases, and 5 bases lay outside the gene matches. CDR3 loop: CASSLAQGVRETQYF. CDR3 nucleotide sequence: TGTGCCAGCAGCTTAGCGCAGGGGGTAAGAGAGACCCAGTACTTC.

The chain couples TRBV30 to TRBJ2-1, with 11 bases lining up with TRBD2. After removal of 4 bases from V and 3 bases from J, the junction contained 2 bases not matched to a gene. Germline CDR1 reads GTSNPN; CDR2 reads SVGIG (reference sequence). The CDR3 contains 14 residues. CDR3 sequence (DNA): TGTGCCTGGAATCTAGCGGGAGGCTACAATGAGCAGTTCTTC. Encoded protein: CAWNLAGGYNEQFF. Complete variable domain (other parts from reference TRBV30 and TRBJ2-1): SQTIHQWPATLVQPVGSPLSLECTVEGTSNPNLYWYRQAAGRGLQLLFYSVGIGQISSEVPQNLSASRPQDRQFILSSKKLLLSDSGFYLCAWNLAGGYNEQFFGPGTRLTVL.

A single count supports this clone. The chain has TRBV29-1 and TRBJ2-7; 8 bases fit TRBD1. CDR3 length: 15 amino acids. Trimming took 1 base from V and 3 from J; bases not matched to a gene: 8. Germline lookup yields CDR1 SQVTM and CDR2 ANQGSEA. CDR3 amino acids: CSVEVGPRGLYEQYF. CDR3 sequence (DNA): TGCAGCGTTGAAGTAGGACCCAGGGGGCTCTACGAGCAGTACTTC.

The rearrangement uses TRBV9 and TRBJ1-1; possible D gene TRBD1, 6 bases. V lost 0 bases, J lost 5 bases, and 11 bases lay in between. CDR1 and CDR2 (germline): SGDLS, YYNGEE. This CDR3 comprises 14 residues. The CDR3 region has the DNA TGTGCCAGCAGCGTAGGAGGGGGGGCGACTGAAGCTTTCTTT. Its protein product is CASSVGGGATEAFF. Full variable domain (rest looked up from reference TRBV9 and TRBJ1-1): DSGVTQTPKHLITATGQRVTLRCSPRSGDLSVYWYQQSLDQGLQFLIQYYNGEERAKGNILERFSAQQFPDLHSELNLSSLELGDSALYFCASSVGGGATEAFFGQGTRLTVV.

V and J are TRBV11-2 and TRBJ2-7, with 8 positions matching TRBD1. There are 15 residues in the CDR3. Trimming removed 3 bases from V and 4 bases from J; junction bases left unmatched: 8. Germline V gene sequence: CDR1 SGHAT, CDR2 FQNNGV. For the CDR3, the DNA is TGTGCCAGCAGCTTGGGGGGACAGGAGATGTACGAGCAGTACTTC. Its translation is CASSLGGQEMYEQYF. Complete variable domain (other parts from reference TRBV11-2 and TRBJ2-7): EAGVAQSPRYKIIEKRQSVAFWCNPISGHATLYWYQQILGQGPKLLIQFQNNGVVDDSQLPKDRFSAERLKGVDSTLKIQPAKLEDSAVYLCASSLGGQEMYEQYFGPGTRLTVT.

The V call is TRBV6-6, the J call TRBJ2-3; D might be TRBD1 (5 bases). Germline values: CDR1 MNHNY, CDR2 SVGAGI (reference sequence). The CDR3 length is 16 residues. V was clipped by 0 bases and J by 2 bases, with 12 bases between them. As DNA, the CDR3 is TGTGCCAGCAGTTACTCTTGGGGCGACCTCACAGATACGCAGTATTTT. Protein sequence: CASSYSWGDLTDTQYF.

The J gene is TRBJ2-7, the V gene TRBV7-3; 7 nucleotides agree with TRBD1. The length of the CDR3 is 18 residues. Trimming at V came to 2 bases and at J to 0 bases, leaving 13 bases not matched to a gene. Germline CDR1 is SGHTA and CDR2 is FQGTGA. CDR3 amino acids: CASSLRPLGTDNSYEQYF. CDR3 coding DNA: TGTGCCAGCAGCTTACGCCCCCTGGGGACAGATAACTCCTACGAGCAGTACTTC.

The J gene is TRBJ2-7, the V gene TRBV14; D gene ambiguous. Germline CDR1 SGHDN, CDR2 FVKESK. This CDR3 has 15 amino acids. The V end was cut by 0 bases, the J end by 2 bases, with 11 bases between. CDR3 DNA sequence: TGTGCCAGCAGCCAAGATCGCACTCCCACCTACGAGCAGTACTTC. Amino acid sequence: CASSQDRTPTYEQYF.

The gene calls are TRBV4-1 and TRBJ2-1; D unclear. Germline V gene data show CDR1 as MGHRA and CDR2 as YSYEKL. Trimming removed 0 bases from V and 7 bases from J, with 10 bases in between. The CDR3 sequence is 14 residues long. CDR3 residues: CASSQEERGNEQFF. The CDR3 coding sequence is TGCGCCAGCAGCCAAGAGGAAAGAGGTAATGAGCAGTTCTTC.

The chain employs TRBV7-9 and TRBJ2-5; 8 nucleotides match TRBD1. The CDR3 is 16 amino acids. The J segment lost 2 bases and the V segment lost 5 bases, leaving 10 bases of the junction unmatched. Germline loops: CDR1 SEHNR, CDR2 FQNEAQ (reference sequence). This CDR3 reads CASSLIQGVPQETQYF. The CDR3 region has the DNA TGTGCCAGCAGCCTAATACAGGGGGTTCCTCAAGAGACCCAGTACTTC. Full variable domain (outside the CDR3, taken from reference TRBV7-9 and TRBJ2-5): DTGVSQNPRHKITKRGQNVTFRCDPISEHNRLYWYRQTLGQGPEFLTYFQNEAQLEKSRLLSDRFSAERPKGSFSTLEIQRTEQGDSAMYLCASSLIQGVPQETQYFGPGTRLLVL.